Below are 10 T cell receptor beta chains sequenced from a single sample in a study of blood T cells in healthy people across ages. A second PCR of 7 to 11 cycles used a sample-barcoded 5' primer and a J-beta primer mix. A single record per CDR3 protein comes from TCRdb applying MiXCR to the 5' RACE reads. This table has 550,000 to 650,000 distinct CDR3 sequences, about 30% appearing once. Sequencing was performed on blood. These receptors all come from a woman of 80 years or more in good health.

This clonotype was seen ten or more times. The V call is TRBV9, the J call TRBJ2-3; the D gene could be TRBD1 or TRBD2 (6 bases each). This CDR3 is built from 15 residues. Germline values: CDR1 SGDLS, CDR2 YYNGEE. V was trimmed by 0 bases and J by 1 base, leaving 9 bases between them. Written as DNA, the CDR3 is TGTGCCAGCAGCGTAGCGGGGGCCCGCACAGATACGCAGTATTTT. Amino acid sequence: CASSVAGARTDTQYF.

This chain uses TRBV6-1 with TRBJ1-6; TRBD1 aligns across 9 bases. CDR1 MNHNS and CDR2 SASEGT come from the germline V gene. This CDR3 is 17 amino acids long. V lost 6 bases, J lost 6 bases, and 12 bases stayed unmatched. In DNA form, the CDR3 reads TGTGCCAGCAGGGCTATAACCAGACAGGGGGTTAATTCACCCCTCCACTTT. This sequence encodes CASRAITRQGVNSPLHF.

This clonotype came up many times. The rearrangement joins TRBV9 to TRBJ1-2, with a tentative D call TRBD1 (5 bases). Germline CDR1 and CDR2: SGDLS and YYNGEE. The CDR3 runs to 15 residues. The V gene lost 4 bases and the J gene lost 0 bases, with 13 bases spanning the gap. The CDR3 protein is CASSSEGSPNYGYTF. The CDR3, as DNA: TGTGCCAGCAGCTCTGAGGGGTCGCCTAACTATGGCTACACCTTC.

This clonotype was seen at least ten times. J is TRBJ2-2 and V is TRBV3-1; D gene unclear. The CDR3 is made up of 13 amino acids. Germline V gives CDR1 LGHDT, CDR2 YNNKEL (reference sequence). Trimming stripped 4 bases from V and 6 bases from J, with 9 bases between. The CDR3 loop is CASSPSEAGELFF. In DNA form, the CDR3 reads TGTGCCAGCAGCCCAAGCGAGGCCGGGGAGCTGTTTTTT.

This clonotype has ten or more counts. The chain couples TRBV25-1 to TRBJ2-7; TRBD1 is a possible D gene (6 bases). With 5 bases removed from V and 8 bases from J, the gap between germline ends came to 10 bases. The germline CDR1 and CDR2 sequences are MGHDK and SYGVNS. The CDR3 loop spans 11 amino acids. CDR3 sequence: CASSFGQQQYF. CDR3 bases: TGTGCCAGCAGTTTTGGACAGCAGCAGTACTTC.

There are a few counts of this clonotype. This chain uses TRBV30 with TRBJ1-1; D perhaps matches TRBD1 (5 bases). This CDR3 has 14 residues. V lost 6 bases to trimming and J lost 3 bases, with 17 bases between them. The germline V gene has CDR1 GTSNPN and CDR2 SVGIG (reference sequence). The CDR3 reads CACYLRGVYTEAFF. CDR3 bases: TGTGCCTGTTATTTACGGGGGGTCTACACTGAAGCTTTCTTT.

This sequence joins TRBV11-2 and TRBJ2-1, with a weak D call TRBD2 (6 bases). Germline assignment: CDR1 SGHAT and CDR2 FQNNGV. The CDR3 extends over 16 amino acids. V shed 4 bases and J shed 4 bases, with 17 bases lying between them. CDR3 nucleotide sequence: TGTGCCAGCAGCTACGACCAGGGACTCCCTTACAATGAGCAGTTCTTC. This encodes CASSYDQGLPYNEQFF.

This clonotype has a handful of counts. This rearrangement joins TRBV19 to TRBJ1-2; D is unclear. The CDR3 runs to 10 residues. V gave up 10 bases and J gave up 7 bases, with 10 bases separating them. CDR1 is LNHDA, CDR2 SQIVND, per germline (reference sequence). CDR3 region: CATLERGYTF. In nucleotides, the CDR3 is TGTGCCACCCTAGAGCGTGGCTACACCTTC.

This clonotype was detected a few times. The chain recombines TRBV24-1 with TRBJ1-2; tentatively, D is TRBD1 (5 bases). The germline CDR1 and CDR2 sequences are KGHDR and SFDVKD. This CDR3 contains 13 residues. V shed 4 bases and J shed 8 bases, with 13 bases lying between them. The CDR3 DNA reads as TGTGCCACCAGTGAACCCGGGACGCCCGGCTACACCTTC. It encodes CATSEPGTPGYTF.

On this clonotype itself: With a much larger clone just one base away, this may be a read error. This chain connects TRBV5-1 to TRBJ2-1, with D perhaps being TRBD1 or TRBD2 (5 bases each). V was shortened by 4 bases and J by 5 bases, with 16 bases between the two germline ends. The germline V gene encodes CDR1 SGHRS and CDR2 YFSETQ. CDR3 length equals 15 residues. The CDR3 protein is CASSVRDGPNNEQFF. DNA of the CDR3: TGCGCCAGCAGCGTCCGGGACGGACCGAACAATGAGCAGTTCTTC.